The clone carrying this T cell receptor beta chain was seen a handful of times. The antigen remains unidentified. With 4 bases removed from V and 2 bases from J, the gap between germline ends came to 12 bases. The CDR3 extends over 14 amino acids. CDR1 and CDR2 from the germline V gene are SGHTS and YDEGEE. This entry is derived from a study of OX40 agonist ivuxolimab in advanced cancers. General study points: The specificity for antigen of the expanded peripheral T cells was not determined. The average count of expanded clones was higher among CD8+ T cells than among CD4+. Clonal expansion in partial responders at 0.1-3.0 mg/kg ranked among the lowest.

Assay used: immunoSEQ multiplex PCR; TCRdb lists only in-frame clones, some missing. This table has some 51,000 clones, 60% to 80% appearing once. This TCR was sampled from an adult with an advanced solid tumor such as melanoma, head and neck, liver or kidney cancer. The sequences come from CD4+ or CD8+ T cells sorted from blood, collected in a trial of the OX40 agonist ivuxolimab. The rearrangement joins TRBV5-8 to TRBJ1-2, with a tentative D call TRBD1 (6 bases). The CDR3 nucleotides read TGTGCCAGCAGCCACCGCGGACAGAACTATGGCTACACCTTC. Amino acids: CASSHRGQNYGYTF.